This T cell receptor beta chain derives from a study of identical twins (dated by TCRdb to between 2015 and 2016). In the study overall: To test whether fetal clonotypes persist, the study used deep sequencing on TCR alpha and beta repertoires from monozygotic twins, unrelated adults of various ages, and cord blood. Replicate twin experiments were performed at different times using different library preparation protocols to rule out contamination. Here is what the overall study found, with its caveats: In monozygotic twins, recombination models systematically underestimated out-of-frame TCR alpha sharing, but the models matched the sharing seen between unrelated individuals. Out-of-frame TCR alpha sequences shared between twins showed an excess of low generation-probability sequences compared with coincidental sharing between unrelated individuals. The excess sharing between twins in beta out-of-frame sequences was weaker because fewer shared sequences reduced the signal-to-noise ratio. Fewer insertions were carried by abundant cord blood beta clonotypes, a similar but weaker trend appeared in young adult naive repertoires, and no such trend appeared in memory repertoires. Conclusions relied on cross-sectional statistical analysis, since the same donors could not be followed over many years. Zero-insertion analyses could be partly confounded by invariant T cells such as MAIT and iNKT, though diverse VJ usage argued against such confounding for most clonotypes.

From the cysteine through the phenylalanine, the CDR3 covers 12 amino acids. The only DNA kept is the CDR3, 36 bases in frame from the first base. CDR1 and CDR2 were assigned from the germline V gene as SNHLY and FYNNEI. V drops 8 bases and J drops 9 bases, leaving 14 bases in between. A word on this clonotype: It lacks a known antigen. Base-call qualities are not available, and no considerably larger clone is one nucleotide away.

All donors were healthy Caucasians. The twin cohort consisted of three pairs of female monozygotic twins, all aged about 18 to 29 years. RNA for TCR libraries was isolated from peripheral blood mononuclear cells. Library preparation employed 5' RACE. The sequencer was an Illumina HiSeq 2000. Template switching introduced a universal primer binding site; the final cDNA contained a unique molecular identifier, enabling accurate counting of TCR cDNA molecules. Specific primers in the conserved constant-segment region were used to synthesize first-strand cDNA for TCR alpha and beta chains. To control for contamination, each cDNA library was double barcoded with a SMART-Mk sample barcode plus Illumina barcodes. TruSeq adapter sequences along with Illumina sample barcodes were introduced in two successive PCR steps. TCR alpha and beta cDNA libraries were sequenced on the Illumina HiSeq platform with custom primers. The authors processed their data as follows. Unique molecular identifiers were extracted from raw reads with MiGEC, and CDR3 positions were determined with MiXCR. For each individual, recombination models were inferred using an EM algorithm with the repgenHMM and IGoR tools. Shared clonotypes were analyzed with the tcR package in R, and sharing was normalized by the product of cloneset sizes. To study raw recombination without the effects of thymic and clonal selection, out-of-frame nonproductive sequences were analyzed. TCRdb redid the processing of the public reads, applying fastp at Q25 and MiXCR, and retained in-frame beta chains. One record per CDR3 amino acid sequence lists the most common genes and DNA. The V and J calls were determined by TCRdb, not by the authors. Across this sample there are hundreds of thousands of distinct CDR3 sequences, with over 8.5% seen only once. 0.85% to 1% of the sample belongs to the ten largest clones.

These data also featured in a second study, about yellow fever vaccine responses in identical twins. The second study's paper adds: According to the authors, the vaccine-induced T cell response in identical twins seemed to be partly convergent and partly specific to each individual. In identical twins, the study followed T cell clones that responded to the vaccine with precision.

The chain is encoded by TRBV2 joined to TRBJ2-1; the D gene may be TRBD1 or TRBD2, since each aligns over 5 bases. Sequenced sample: PBMCs. This TCR was recovered from a young woman in good health. The CDR3 protein sequence reads: CASGRDAFEQFF. The DNA sequence follows: TGTGCCAGCGGCCGGGACGCCTTTGAGCAGTTCTTC. Reference TRBV2 and TRBJ2-1 genes cover what lies past the CDR3, so the full variable domain is EPEVTQTPSHQVTQMGQEVILRCVPISNHLYFYWYRQILGQKVEFLVSFYNNEISEKSEIFDDQFSVERPDGSNFTLKIRSTKLEDSAMYFCASGRDAFEQFFGPGTRLTVL.